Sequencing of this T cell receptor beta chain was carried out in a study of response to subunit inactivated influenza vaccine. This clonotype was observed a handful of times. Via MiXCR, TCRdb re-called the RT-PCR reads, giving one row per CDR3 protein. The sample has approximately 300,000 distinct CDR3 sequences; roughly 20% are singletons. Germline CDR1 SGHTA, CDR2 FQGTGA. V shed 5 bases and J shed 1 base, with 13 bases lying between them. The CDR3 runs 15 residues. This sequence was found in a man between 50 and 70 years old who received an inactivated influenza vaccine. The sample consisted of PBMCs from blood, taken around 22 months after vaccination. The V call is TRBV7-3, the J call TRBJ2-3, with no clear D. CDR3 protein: CASSPSFLRTDTQYF. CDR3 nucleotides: TGTGCCAGCAGCCCTTCCTTTTTACGCACAGATACGCAGTATTTT.